These T cell receptor beta chains were read from a single sample in a study of technical replicates of blood from a few donors. TCRdb keeps only in-frame clones here, not all; method: immunoSEQ multiplex PCR. This sample has 95,000 to 100,000 clones, with under 97% found just once. Sequencing was done on a sample of T cells isolated from PBMCs. The receptor source for this set is a human donor in good health. The CDR3 runs from the conserved cysteine through the conserved F or W. A D gene is named only where the DNA matches it firmly. Expanded clones get a size class; other rows say once, few or many, or leave the size out.

d_call	j_call	clone_size	v_call	cdr3_nt	cdr3_aa
.	TRBJ1-1	.	TRBV6-5	TGTGCCAGCAGTTACGGGCAGGGAAACACTGAAGCTTTCTTT	CASSYGQGNTEAFF
TRBD1	TRBJ2-7	once	TRBV5-1	TGCGCCAGCAGCCACGGGACAGGGGGAGTATACGAGCAGTACTTC	CASSHGTGGVYEQYF
.	TRBJ2-2	.	TRBV18	TGTGCCAGCTCACCACAGACAGGACCCGTAGGTGACACCGGGGAGCTGTTTTTT	CASSPQTGPVGDTGELFF
TRBD2	TRBJ2-5	.	TRBV6-1	TGTGCCAGCAGGTTGAGCGGGAGTGGAGAGACCCAGTACTTC	CASRLSGSGETQYF
TRBD2	TRBJ2-1	.	TRBV7-9	TGTGCCAGCAGCTTATTAGCGGGAATTAGCGGTGAGCAGTTCTTC	CASSLLAGISGEQFF
.	TRBJ2-1	.	TRBV7-7	TGTGCCAGCAGCCCATCCCGACTAGACAATGAGCAGTTCTTC	CASSPSRLDNEQFF
TRBD1	TRBJ1-4	once	TRBV30	TGTGCCTGGAGCAGGGGACAGCTTCTTGAAAAACTGTTTTTT	CAWSRGQLLEKLFF
.	TRBJ1-5	.	TRBV6-6	TGTGCCAGCAGTGACAGGACTAGCAATCAGCCCCAGCATTTT	CASSDRTSNQPQHF
.	TRBJ2-1	.	TRBV2	TGTGCCAGCCTTGGTCGCGGGATCGGGTTCTTC	CASLGRGIGFF
TRBD1	TRBJ1-5	once	TRBV5-1	TGCGCCAGCAGCTCCGACGGACAGGGCGAACAGCCCCAGCATTTT	CASSSDGQGEQPQHF
.	TRBJ1-2	.	TRBV2	TGTGCCAGCACCCCGGAAGGGGGAGCTGGCTACACCTTC	CASTPEGGAGYTF
.	TRBJ1-1	few	TRBV10-3	TGTGCCATCACGCGGAGAGGCGGGGGTATGAACACTGAAGCTTTCTTT	CAITRRGGGMNTEAFF
.	TRBJ2-1	.	TRBV6-6	TGTGCCACCTCTAGGAGCTCCTACAATGAGCAGTTCTTC	CATSRSSYNEQFF
.	TRBJ2-2	.	TRBV5-6	TGTGCCAGCAGCTTGGTACAGGGCACCGGGGAGCTGTTTTTT	CASSLVQGTGELFF
.	TRBJ2-3	.	TRBV5-4	TGTGCCAGCAGCCCGGACATATCCCGAATTAGCACAGATACGCAGTATTTT	CASSPDISRISTDTQYF
TRBD1	TRBJ2-3	.	TRBV2	TGTGCCAGCCACGATAGGGACACTAGGGACAGCTACAGCACAGATACGCAGTATTTT	CASHDRDTRDSYSTDTQYF
.	TRBJ2-2	.	TRBV27	TGTGCCAGCCTCGGACTCAACAGCACCGGGGAGCTGTTTTTT	CASLGLNSTGELFF
.	TRBJ1-3	.	TRBV30	TGTGCCTGGAGGGAAGATCGAATGCGACAGCCTTTAGGCTCTGGAAACACCATATATTTT	CAWREDRMRQPLGSGNTIYF
.	TRBJ2-2	.	TRBV30	TGTGCCTGGAGTGTAATTAGTCCCGGGGAGCTGTTTTTT	CAWSVISPGELFF
.	TRBJ1-4	.	TRBV11-2	TGTGCCAGCAGCTTAATGGCAGGGGCTAATGAAAAACTGTTTTTT	CASSLMAGANEKLFF
.	TRBJ2-5	.	TRBV11-3	TGTGCCAGCAGCGCCAGGACTGAAGAGACCCAGTACTTC	CASSARTEETQYF
TRBD1	TRBJ1-2	few	TRBV2	TGTGCCTCCACAGGGGGCGAAGTCTATGGCTACACCTTC	CASTGGEVYGYTF
TRBD1	TRBJ1-6	.	TRBV7-9	TGTGCCAGCAGCTTAAGGGACAGGGTAGACTCACCCCTCCACTTT	CASSLRDRVDSPLHF
.	TRBJ2-7	.	TRBV7-8	TGTGCCAGCAGCGTCCAGGGACACAACTCCTACGAGCAGTACTTC	CASSVQGHNSYEQYF
.	TRBJ1-1	.	TRBV27	TGTGCCAGCAGTTTGGGGGGACTGGACAAAGCTTTCTTT	CASSLGGLDKAFF
TRBD1	TRBJ2-7	once	TRBV9	TGTGCCAGCAGCGCGACAGGGGACTCCTACGAGCAGTACTTC	CASSATGDSYEQYF